These 21 T cell receptor beta chains originate from one sample sequenced in a study of T-cell reconstitution after alpha-beta-depleted transplantation in children. Unique molecular identifiers were built into the TCRbeta library. Using its own MiXCR run on the PCR reads, TCRdb lists one record per CDR3 protein. This sample has over 150,000 distinct CDR3 sequences, with more than 14% found just once. The sequences come from PBMCs from the stem cell graft donor, collected from the stem cell graft. The origin of the receptors is a human donor who donated a stem cell graft to a child with acute lymphoblastic leukemia.

This clonotype came up many times. The V call is TRBV20-1, the J call TRBJ2-4; TRBD1 might be the D (6 bases). Trimming removed 6 bases at V and 1 base at J, with 13 bases between. The length of the CDR3 is 14 residues. Germline-derived CDR1 and CDR2 are DFQATT and SNEGSKA (reference sequence). The CDR3 region has the DNA TGCAGTGCCTACGGGGACACGGCCAAAAACATTCAGTACTTC. This encodes CSAYGDTAKNIQYF.

Many counts were recorded for this clonotype. V and J are TRBV2 and TRBJ2-3; D is uncertain. CDR1 and CDR2 from the germline V gene are SNHLY and FYNNEI. The CDR3 is 14 amino acids. V dropped 3 bases and J dropped 4 bases, with 11 bases sitting between them. The CDR3 protein is CASSDASRADTQYF. The CDR3 nucleotides read TGTGCCAGCAGTGATGCCTCTCGAGCAGATACGCAGTATTTT. Combining the CDR3 with reference TRBV2 and TRBJ2-3 gives the whole variable domain EPEVTQTPSHQVTQMGQEVILRCVPISNHLYFYWYRQILGQKVEFLVSFYNNEISEKSEIFDDQFSVERPDGSNFTLKIRSTKLEDSAMYFCASSDASRADTQYFGPGTRLTVL.

This clonotype has just a few counts. The gene calls are TRBV12-3 or TRBV12-4 and TRBJ2-1; D tentatively fits TRBD1 or TRBD2 (5 bases each). Trimming shortened V by 7 bases and J by 5 bases, and 12 bases separated the two germline ends. There are 13 residues in the CDR3. The CDR3 sequence: CASTILGDNEQFF. The CDR3 nucleotides read TGTGCCAGCACCATCCTGGGGGACAATGAGCAGTTCTTC.

This clonotype has at least ten counts. This chain links TRBV5-1 with TRBJ2-7, with a tentative D call TRBD1 (5 bases). Trimming cost V 0 bases and J 0 bases, with 10 bases left between them. Per the germline V gene, CDR1 is SGHRS and CDR2 is YFSETQ. The CDR3 spans 15 residues. The CDR3 DNA follows: TGCGCCAGCAGCTTGGAGCTTGGGGCCTCCTACGAGCAGTACTTC. It translates to CASSLELGASYEQYF.

There are many counts of this clonotype. The V gene is TRBV10-2, the J gene TRBJ2-7, with TRBD2 matching 14 bases. From germline, CDR1 is WSHSY and CDR2 SAAADI. The CDR3 spans 15 residues. The V segment lost 4 bases and the J segment 3 bases; nucleotides outside the gene matches: 2. The CDR3 reads CASSGGLAGGYEQYF. In DNA, the CDR3 is TGCGCCAGCAGTGGCGGACTAGCGGGAGGCTACGAGCAGTACTTC.

This chain links TRBV12-3 or TRBV12-4 with TRBJ2-1; the D gene could be TRBD1 or TRBD2 (5 bases each). V was cut by 6 bases and J by 3 bases, with 15 bases left in between. The CDR3 spans 15 residues. CDR3 sequence: CASSDRDDFYNEQFF. In nucleotides, the CDR3 is TGTGCCAGCAGCGACCGGGACGATTTCTACAATGAGCAGTTCTTC.

This clonotype was found many times. The junction departs from germline at one end; a sequencing error may be responsible. The CDR3 loop reads CASSLISSGQGAF. The CDR3 DNA reads as TGCGCCAGCAGCTTAATTTCTAGCGGGCAGGGTGCCTTC. The rearrangement joins TRBV5-1 to TRBJ2-1; 8 positions agree with TRBD2. CDR1 and CDR2 from the germline V gene are SGHRS and YFSETQ. This CDR3 contains 13 residues.

The sample holds a few counts of this clonotype. The chain is built from TRBV20-1 and TRBJ2-7; D is ambiguous. Deletions cut 0 bases from V and 3 bases from J, with 3 bases between. The CDR3 is made up of 11 amino acids. In germline, CDR1 is DFQATT, CDR2 SNEGSKA (reference sequence). The CDR3 DNA follows: TGCAGTGCTAGAGACCACTACGAGCAGTACTTC. This codes for CSARDHYEQYF.

This clonotype appeared many times. The genes are TRBV5-1 and TRBJ2-7, with D unclear. The CDR3 is 13 residues long. CDR1 and CDR2 from the germline V gene are SGHRS and YFSETQ. The ends were cut back, 0 bases at V and 5 bases at J, with 9 bases in the middle. CDR3 DNA: TGCGCCAGCAGCTTGGGGCGGCTGGACGAGCAGTACTTC. It encodes CASSLGRLDEQYF. The full variable domain, with the rest looked up from reference TRBV5-1 and TRBJ2-7, is KAGVTQTPRYLIKTRGQQVTLSCSPISGHRSVSWYQQTPGQGLQFLFEYFSETQRNKGNFPGRFSGRQFSNSRSEMNVSTLELGDSALYLCASSLGRLDEQYFGPGTRLTVT.

This clonotype was detected many times. The V gene is TRBV7-2, the J gene TRBJ2-3, with D possibly called TRBD1 or TRBD2 (6 bases each). Germline values: CDR1 SGHTA, CDR2 FQGNSA. CDR3 length: 18 amino acids. Trimming removed 5 bases at V and 2 bases at J, with 23 bases between. This chain's CDR3 is CASSRTGAIRQITDTQYF. In DNA form, the CDR3 reads TGTGCCAGCAGCCGGACGGGGGCTATCCGACAGATCACAGATACGCAGTATTTT.

The sample holds many counts of this clonotype. The rearrangement joins TRBV30 to TRBJ2-7; TRBD2 aligns across 12 bases. Germline loops: CDR1 GTSNPN, CDR2 SVGIG (reference sequence). The CDR3 runs to 14 residues. Trimming removed 2 bases from V and 7 bases from J; junction bases left unmatched: 6. The DNA of the CDR3 is TGTGCCTGGAGTAGACTAGCGGGAGTAGGAGAGCAGTACTTC. Translating it yields CAWSRLAGVGEQYF.

This clonotype has ten or more counts. The chain employs TRBV20-1 and TRBJ1-2; D unresolved. Germline CDR1 DFQATT, CDR2 SNEGSKA (reference sequence). The V gene lost 6 bases and the J gene lost 4 bases, with 9 bases spanning the gap. The CDR3 loop spans 11 amino acids. CDR3 in DNA: TGCAGTGCGCGAACGGGCTATGGCTACACCTTC. It encodes CSARTGYGYTF.

CDR3 amino acids: CASSLFQWDQREGGKEQFF. CDR3 coding DNA: TGTGCCAGCAGTTTATTTCAGTGGGATCAGCGGGAGGGCGGGAAGGAGCAGTTCTTC. This chain joins TRBV27 and TRBJ2-1; 10 bases agree with TRBD2. The CDR3 is 19 residues long. V gave up 1 base and J gave up 10 bases; unmatched junction bases: 19. CDR1 and CDR2 (germline): MNHEY, SMNVEV (reference sequence).

This clonotype was observed at least ten times. The CDR3 coding sequence is TGTGCCAGCAGTCTTTCGGTACCCAAGGTAGTAGATTATTCCGGGGAGCTGTTTTTT. Amino acids: CASSLSVPKVVDYSGELFF. The V call is TRBV27, the J call TRBJ2-2; no definite D call. CDR1 and CDR2 (germline): MNHEY, SMNVEV (reference sequence). CDR3 size: 19 residues. Trimming cost V 5 bases and J 6 bases, with 28 bases left between them.

This clonotype was observed at least ten times. Here the CDR3 reads CSASSTGGWEQFF. In DNA, the CDR3 is TGCAGTGCTAGTAGCACAGGGGGCTGGGAGCAGTTCTTC. This chain connects TRBV20-1 to TRBJ2-1; 9 bases line up with TRBD1. The CDR3 length is 13 residues. Germline CDR1 is DFQATT and CDR2 is SNEGSKA (reference sequence). Trimming took 3 bases from V and 10 from J; bases not matched to a gene: 7.

There are a few counts of this clonotype. The rearrangement links TRBV15 to TRBJ2-1, with D possibly TRBD1 on 6 matching bases. Trimming shortened V by 0 bases and J by 2 bases, and 11 bases separated the two germline ends. The length of the CDR3 is 16 residues. Germline V gives CDR1 LNHNV, CDR2 YYDKDF (reference sequence). The CDR3 DNA sequence: TGTGCCACCAGCAGAGAAGCAGGGGAAGCCTACAATGAGCAGTTCTTC. Its translation: CATSREAGEAYNEQFF.

This clonotype has at least ten counts. The chain employs TRBV7-6 and TRBJ2-7; 11 nucleotides agree with TRBD1. This CDR3 comprises 15 residues. Germline V gives CDR1 SGHVS, CDR2 FNYEAQ. V lost 3 bases and J lost 4; bases outside the gene matches: 5. The CDR3 sequence is CASSLAGQGAYEQYF. CDR3 nucleotide sequence: TGTGCCAGCAGCTTGGCCGGACAGGGGGCTTACGAGCAGTACTTC.

The chain recombines TRBV20-1 with TRBJ1-1; maybe TRBD1 (6 bases). V lost 5 bases, J lost 7 bases, and 20 bases lay in between. CDR1 is DFQATT, CDR2 SNEGSKA, per germline (reference sequence). The CDR3 runs to 14 residues. The CDR3 coding sequence is TGCAGTGCTCGAAAGGACGGGACAAGAATTGAAGCTTTCTTT. It is translated as CSARKDGTRIEAFF.

On this clonotype itself: A clone one base away is much larger, so this may be a read error. CDR3: CASSVGHYGYTF. The DNA of the CDR3 is TGTGCCAGCAGTGTAGGCCACTATGGCTACACCTTC. The chain has TRBV12-3 or TRBV12-4 and TRBJ1-2; D not certain. The CDR3 loop spans 12 amino acids. Trimming cost V 5 bases and J 3 bases, with 7 bases left between them.

This clonotype was detected ten times or more. The chain links TRBV5-4 to TRBJ2-1; 7 bases are shared with TRBD2. Germline assignment: CDR1 SGHNT and CDR2 YYREEE (reference sequence). CDR3 length equals 13 residues. The junction had 7 bases not matched to a gene; V was cut back by 3 bases and J by 10 bases. DNA for the CDR3: TGTGCCAGCAGCTGGAAGCGGGACCAGGAGCAGTTCTTC. Its translation is CASSWKRDQEQFF.

Of note for this clonotype: A read error may account for a junction end that differs from germline. This sequence joins TRBV18 and TRBJ2-7, with TRBD1 matching over 7 bases. Germline lookup yields CDR1 KGHSH and CDR2 LQKENI. The CDR3 is 13 amino acids. DNA of the CDR3: TGTGCCAGCACACCGGGACAGAATTACGAGCAGTACTTC. Its translation is CASTPGQNYEQYF.